This T cell receptor (beta chain) was found in a study of response to subunit inactivated influenza vaccine. Notes on the study in general: Each seasonal influenza vaccination, the authors suggested, recruits few new T cells.

TCRdb independently ran MiXCR on the RT-PCR reads; one entry per CDR3 protein. Here the sample spans about 480,000 distinct CDR3 sequences, approximately 9.9% being singletons. Trimming removed 0 bases from V and 9 bases from J, with 13 bases in between. Germline lookup yields CDR1 SGHDT and CDR2 YYEEEE. CDR3 length equals 14 residues. This clonotype has just a few counts. As yet, its antigen is unknown. This clonotype originated in a man aged 45-65 years who received an inactivated influenza vaccine. Source: PBMCs from blood, taken more than 35 days after vaccination. The genes are TRBV5-6 and TRBJ2-4, with D possibly being TRBD2 (6 bases). The CDR3 spells CASSLVSGGTIQYF. In DNA form, the CDR3 reads TGTGCCAGCAGCTTGGTATCAGGCGGGACCATTCAGTACTTC. Filled out from reference TRBV5-6 and TRBJ2-4, the complete variable domain reads DAGVTQSPTHLIKTRGQQVTLRCSPKSGHDTVSWYQQALGQGPQFIFQYYEEEERQRGNFPDRFSGHQFPNYSSELNVNALLLGDSALYLCASSLVSGGTIQYFGAGTRLSVL.